This T cell receptor (beta chain) was documented in a study of sequential checkpoint blockade in melanoma. Profiling relied on immunoSEQ multiplex PCR, and the TCRdb table lists in-frame clones only, not all of them. The sample carries about 12,000 clones, roughly 83% recorded once. Documented treatment: randomized to nivolumab then ipilimumab (arm A) or the reverse (arm B). V was cut by 3 bases and J by 3 bases, with 19 bases left in between. The CDR3 loop spans 16 amino acids. Germline CDR1 reads SGHDT; CDR2 reads YYEEEE. The chain links TRBV5-6 to TRBJ2-7; D is perhaps TRBD1 (7 bases). The receptor was derived from a human donor with melanoma. Sequenced here: CD8+ T cells sorted from blood (inferred from file names), sampled from a patient given nivolumab and ipilimumab in sequence. The chain's CDR3 is CASSWGGTAEDYEQYF. DNA for the CDR3: TGTGCCAGCAGCTGGGGCGGGACAGCAGAAGACTACGAGCAGTACTTC.